This passage covers 3 T cell receptor beta chains from one sample sequenced in a study of blood T cell repertoires in COVID-19. Sequenced by immunoSEQ multiplex PCR; TCRdb stores in-frame clones only, minus some. The table has about 310,000 clones, 89% seen once. The sequencing input was PBMCs or T cells enriched from blood (not recorded which). These TCRs come from a woman aged 40 to 55 who had recovered from COVID-19.

This chain uses TRBV30 with TRBJ2-7; 7 bases match TRBD1. The length of the CDR3 is 13 residues. J gave up 6 bases and V 0 bases, and 5 bases lay outside the gene matches. CDR1 is GTSNPN and CDR2 is SVGIG in the germline V gene (reference sequence). CDR3 nucleotides: TGTGCCTGGAGTGTACCCGACAGGGTCGAGCAGTACTTC. Encoded protein: CAWSVPDRVEQYF. The variable domain in full, completed from reference TRBV30 and TRBJ2-7, reads SQTIHQWPATLVQPVGSPLSLECTVEGTSNPNLYWYRQAAGRGLQLLFYSVGIGQISSEVPQNLSASRPQDRQFILSSKKLLLSDSGFYLCAWSVPDRVEQYFGPGTRLTVT.

The chain combines TRBV10-1 with TRBJ1-1, with 10 bases lining up with TRBD1. With V trimmed by 6 bases and J by 12 bases, 10 bases remained unmatched. The CDR3 has 13 residues. The germline V gene has CDR1 WNHNN and CDR2 SYGVQD (reference sequence). CDR3 in DNA: TGCGCCAGCAGCCCTGGGACAGGGGTCATGACTTTCTTT. This translates into CASSPGTGVMTFF.

V and J are TRBV5-1 and TRBJ2-6, with D tentatively TRBD1 (6 bases). Trimming took 0 bases from V and 3 from J, leaving 7 bases between them. CDR3 length: 15 amino acids. Germline lookup yields CDR1 SGHRS and CDR2 YFSETQ. CDR3 amino acids: CASSLEGVGANVLTF. CDR3 DNA: TGCGCCAGCAGCTTGGAGGGGGTTGGGGCCAACGTCCTGACTTTC. The full variable domain, in which reference TRBV5-1 and TRBJ2-6 provide the parts outside the CDR3, is KAGVTQTPRYLIKTRGQQVTLSCSPISGHRSVSWYQQTPGQGLQFLFEYFSETQRNKGNFPGRFSGRQFSNSRSEMNVSTLELGDSALYLCASSLEGVGANVLTFGAGSRLTVL.